The present T cell receptor (beta chain) was sequenced within a study of T cells expressing NK-cell markers. In the study overall: Sorted CD3+CD56+NKG2C+, CD3+CD56+NKG2C- and CD3+CD56-NKG2C+ T cells provided the TCR beta repertoires. Serological testing identified seven of the eight sequenced donors as HCMV-seropositive and one as seronegative.

TCRdb re-called the 5' RACE reads; one entry per CDR3 protein, DNA not given. The sample totals 500,000 to 700,000 distinct CDR3 sequences. To note about this clonotype: As yet, its antigen is unknown.

CDR3 length: 18 amino acids. Study results and limitations: NKG2C+ dominant clonotype frequencies in several donors were roughly 1.0-7.5% of CD8+ T cells.

The TCR comes from a man aged 18 to 29 in good health. The specimen was blood T cells: a sorted CD56 or NKG2C T cell subset, CD4+ or CD8+ T cells, or bulk PBMC T cells (not recorded which). J is TRBJ1-3 and V is TRBV12-3 or TRBV12-4; TCRdb outputs TRBD1, but without DNA this stays unchecked. CDR3 region: CASSLARGQGTFGNTIYF.